Listed below are T cell receptor beta chains from one sample, sequenced in a study of low-dose radiotherapy and immunotherapy resistance in tumors. TCRdb re-called the reads through MiXCR, storing one row per CDR3 protein. The sample lists tens of thousands of distinct CDR3 sequences; roughly 19% were seen once. This specimen was PBMCs, taken before treatment. The receptor set was obtained from a male donor with prostate cancer. Each CDR3 is given with its conserved first and last residue. The D gene is left open where the match is weak. Some rows mark clone size as missing; the rest say once, few, many or name a class of expanded clone.

clone_size,d_call,v_call,j_call,cdr3_aa,cdr3_nt
many,.,TRBV6-8,TRBJ2-7,CASSAGFPPEQYF,TGTGCCAGCAGTGCAGGGTTCCCGCCCGAGCAGTACTTC
many,TRBD2,TRBV20-1,TRBJ2-1,CSAPGLAATYNEQFF,TGCAGTGCTCCCGGACTAGCGGCTACCTACAATGAGCAGTTCTTC
many,.,TRBV2,TRBJ2-1,CASTAGTNEQFF,TGTGCCAGCACCGCAGGGACCAATGAGCAGTTCTTC
many,.,TRBV7-2,TRBJ2-1,CASSLAVYNEQFF,TGTGCCAGCAGCTTAGCGGTATACAATGAGCAGTTCTTC
many,.,TRBV6-2/TRBV6-3,TRBJ2-5,CASSEYMSPGETQYF,TGTGCCAGCAGTGAATATATGTCCCCCGGAGAGACCCAGTACTTC
many,.,TRBV16,TRBJ2-7,CASSQSPPGSEQYF,TGTGCCAGCAGCCAATCGCCCCCCGGCTCCGAGCAGTACTTC
few,.,TRBV6-1,TRBJ1-1,CASSYSSSTEAFF,TGTGCCAGCAGTTACTCGTCGTCCACTGAAGCTTTCTTT
many,.,TRBV21-1,TRBJ2-1,CASSKVAGAGNEQFF,TGTGCCAGCAGCAAAGTGGCGGGGGCGGGGAATGAGCAGTTCTTC
.,TRBD2,TRBV14,TRBJ2-7,CASSLRLAAYYEQYF,TGTGCCAGCAGCCTAAGACTAGCGGCTTACTACGAGCAGTACTTC
many,.,TRBV2,TRBJ1-1,CASSAQLMNTEAFF,TGTGCCAGCAGCGCCCAACTCATGAACACTGAAGCTTTCTTT
.,TRBD2,TRBV12-3/TRBV12-4,TRBJ2-7,CASSPFGTSGVNKQYF,TGTGCCAGCAGTCCCTTCGGGACTAGCGGGGTAAATAAGCAGTACTTC
many,.,TRBV7-8,TRBJ2-3,CASSSAGYGTDTQYF,TGTGCCAGCAGCTCCGCAGGGTATGGCACAGATACGCAGTATTTT
.,.,TRBV27,TRBJ2-7,CASSLDGSSYEQYF,TGTGCCAGCAGTTTAGATGGAAGCTCCTACGAGCAGTACTTC
few,TRBD2,TRBV20-1,TRBJ2-7,CSARDPSGVYEQYF,TGCAGTGCTAGAGATCCTAGCGGGGTCTACGAGCAGTACTTC
many,.,TRBV10-3,TRBJ2-2,CAISEGELDTGELFF,TGTGCCATCAGTGAGGGGGAACTTGACACCGGGGAGCTGTTTTTT
many,TRBD1,TRBV9,TRBJ1-1,CASSVGQGPEAFF,TGTGCCAGCAGCGTAGGACAGGGCCCTGAAGCTTTCTTT
few,.,TRBV6-2/TRBV6-3,TRBJ1-1,CASSTGRSTEAFF,TGTGCCAGCAGTACGGGGCGATCCACTGAAGCTTTCTTT
few,.,TRBV3-1,TRBJ2-2,CASTTTGRTGELFF,TGTGCCAGCACCACGACAGGTCGTACCGGGGAGCTGTTTTTT
once,TRBD1,TRBV12-3/TRBV12-4,TRBJ1-4,CASSSNRKQGAATNEKLFF,TGTGCCAGCAGCTCAAATCGGAAACAGGGGGCAGCAACTAATGAAAAACTGTTTTTT
many,TRBD1,TRBV5-6,TRBJ2-1,CASSLSQGARGVQFF,TGTGCCAGCAGCTTGAGTCAGGGGGCCAGGGGAGTGCAGTTCTTC